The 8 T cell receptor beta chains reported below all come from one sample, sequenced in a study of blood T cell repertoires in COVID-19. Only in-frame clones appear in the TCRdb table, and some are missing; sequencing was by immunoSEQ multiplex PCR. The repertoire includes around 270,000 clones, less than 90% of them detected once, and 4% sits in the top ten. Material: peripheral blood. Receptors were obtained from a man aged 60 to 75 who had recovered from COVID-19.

The CDR3 here is CASSLFGGGLSKNIQYF. CDR3 DNA sequence: TGCGCCAGCAGCCTATTTGGAGGGGGCCTTTCCAAAAACATTCAGTACTTC. The chain combines TRBV5-1 with TRBJ2-4, with TRBD1 as a possible D gene (7 bases). Deletions cut 4 bases from V and 2 bases from J, with 19 bases between. The germline CDR1 and CDR2 sequences are SGHRS and YFSETQ. The CDR3 is made up of 17 amino acids.

CDR3 loop: CASSQVWRGATGELFF. The CDR3 nucleotides read TGTGCCAGCAGCCAAGTATGGCGCGGTGCTACCGGGGAGCTGTTTTTT. This chain joins TRBV14 and TRBJ2-2; D remains unclear. Germline assignment: CDR1 SGHDN and CDR2 FVKESK. V dropped 1 base and J dropped 5 bases, with 14 bases sitting between them. CDR3 size: 16 residues.

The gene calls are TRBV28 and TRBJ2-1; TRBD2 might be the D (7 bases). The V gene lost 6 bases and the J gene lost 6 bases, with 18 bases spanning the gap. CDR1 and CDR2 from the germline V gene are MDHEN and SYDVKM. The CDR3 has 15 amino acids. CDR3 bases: TGTGCCAGCAGAGGGGGGGGCCAAGGGGGCAATGAGCAGTTCTTC. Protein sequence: CASRGGGQGGNEQFF.

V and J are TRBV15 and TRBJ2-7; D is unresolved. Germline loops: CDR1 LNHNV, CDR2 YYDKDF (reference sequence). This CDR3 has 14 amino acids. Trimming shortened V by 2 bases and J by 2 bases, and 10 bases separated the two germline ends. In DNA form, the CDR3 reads TGTGCCACCAGCAGACCCGGGTCAACCTACGAGCAGTACTTC. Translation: CATSRPGSTYEQYF.

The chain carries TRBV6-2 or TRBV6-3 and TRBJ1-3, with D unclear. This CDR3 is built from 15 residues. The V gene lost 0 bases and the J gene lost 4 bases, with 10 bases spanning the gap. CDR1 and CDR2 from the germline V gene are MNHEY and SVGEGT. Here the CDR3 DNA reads TGTGCCAGCAGTTACTCCACTGCCTGGGGAAACACCATATATTTT. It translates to CASSYSTAWGNTIYF.

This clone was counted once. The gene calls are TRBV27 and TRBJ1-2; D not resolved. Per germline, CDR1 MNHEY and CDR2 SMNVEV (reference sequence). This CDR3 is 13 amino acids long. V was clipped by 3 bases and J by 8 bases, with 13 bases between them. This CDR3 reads CASSFGRSFGYTF. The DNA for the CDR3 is TGTGCCAGCAGTTTTGGCAGATCCTTCGGCTACACCTTC.

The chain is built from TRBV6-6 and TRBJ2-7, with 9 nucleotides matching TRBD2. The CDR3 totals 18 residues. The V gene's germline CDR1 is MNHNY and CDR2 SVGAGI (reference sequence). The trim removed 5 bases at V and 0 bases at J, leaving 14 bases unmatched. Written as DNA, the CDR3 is TGTGCCAGCAGTCGTTCTCTAGCGGGGATCCCAACCTCCTACGAGCAGTACTTC. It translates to CASSRSLAGIPTSYEQYF.

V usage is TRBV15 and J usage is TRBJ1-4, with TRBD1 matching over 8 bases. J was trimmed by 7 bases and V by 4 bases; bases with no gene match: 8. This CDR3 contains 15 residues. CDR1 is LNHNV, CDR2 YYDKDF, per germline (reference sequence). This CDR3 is CATSTTTGDGEKLFF. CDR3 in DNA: TGTGCCACCAGCACAACGACAGGGGACGGTGAAAAACTGTTTTTT.